This T cell receptor beta chain was captured by sequencing in a study of CD8 T cells in Susac syndrome. Study-wide findings and caveats: Susac syndrome CD4+ T cell repertoires showed no clonal expansion.

This clonotype was observed a few times. Its antigen is as yet unknown. Per germline, CDR1 SGDLS and CDR2 YYNGEE. Trimming removed 5 bases from V and 7 bases from J; junction bases left unmatched: 8. This CDR3 region has 14 residues. Reverse transcription of roughly 0.5 to 1 ug RNA was carried out with random hexamers. TCRdb itself ran the immunoSEQ multiplex PCR reads through MiXCR, one entry per CDR3 protein. The profile shows around 200,000 distinct CDR3 sequences, just under 95% of them singletons. CD8+ and CD4+ T cells were negatively isolated; TEMRA cells were FACS-enriched. Sequencing was performed on CD4+ T cells from PBMCs. The V and J genes are TRBV9 and TRBJ2-7, with 11 bases matching TRBD2. This clonotype was obtained from a human donor with Susac syndrome. CDR3 sequence reads: CASSVTSGSYEQYF. DNA of the CDR3: TGTGCCAGCAGTGTAACTAGCGGGAGTTATGAGCAGTACTTC.